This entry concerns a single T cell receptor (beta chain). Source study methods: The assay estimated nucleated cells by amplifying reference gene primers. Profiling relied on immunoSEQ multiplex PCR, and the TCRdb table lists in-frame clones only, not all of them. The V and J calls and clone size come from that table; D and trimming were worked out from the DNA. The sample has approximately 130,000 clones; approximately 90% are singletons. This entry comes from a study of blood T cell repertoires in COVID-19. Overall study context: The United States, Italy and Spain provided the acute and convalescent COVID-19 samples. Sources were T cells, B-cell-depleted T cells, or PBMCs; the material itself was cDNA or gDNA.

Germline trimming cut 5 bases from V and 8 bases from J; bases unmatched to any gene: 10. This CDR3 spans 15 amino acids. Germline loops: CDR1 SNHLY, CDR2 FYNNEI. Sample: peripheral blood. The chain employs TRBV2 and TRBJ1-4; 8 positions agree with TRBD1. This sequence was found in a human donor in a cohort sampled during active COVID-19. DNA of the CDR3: TGTGCCAGCAGTCCGACAGGGGTTCGAGAGGAAAAACTGTTTTTT. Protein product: CASSPTGVREEKLFF.